This T cell receptor beta chain was found in a study of T cell responses to AZD1222 COVID-19 vaccine. TCRdb's copy holds only in-frame clones and misses some; the assay was immunoSEQ multiplex PCR. Of tens of thousands of clones in the sample, about 88% were seen once. As to this clone: Its antigen remains unidentified.

The CDR3 covers 14 residues. Trimming cost V 5 bases and J 6 bases, with 16 bases left between them. Germline CDR1 SGHTA, CDR2 FQGNSA. Study-wide results and caveats: Among AZD1222 vaccinees, only six were seropositive at baseline. Dominant at 160-218 and 743-854, vaccine-associated CD4 TCRs also spanned spike. Donors were chiefly white British, with a greater number of females, and clonal diversity was perhaps underestimated.

The rearrangement links TRBV7-2 to TRBJ1-1; D may be TRBD1 (6 bases). The TCR sequence derives from an adult in good health. This material consisted of peripheral blood, taken on day 0 of AZD1222 vaccination. The DNA of the CDR3 is TGTGCCAGCAGCCCCCCAACAGGGTACCCTGAAGCTTTCTTT. It is translated as CASSPPTGYPEAFF.